The T cell receptor (beta chain) described here comes from a study of T-cell reconstitution after alpha-beta-depleted transplantation in children. Findings and limits, study-wide: Reported findings indicate that, about two months after transplant, alpha-beta T cells came from several hundred expanded clones, which were derived from non-depleted graft cells. Newly generated T cells supplied most T-cell counts and diversity one year post-transplant. High day-60 TCRbeta diversity in some patients came from surviving recipient T cells and thymic progenitors.

The CDR3 has 13 residues. With 6 bases removed from V and 4 bases from J, the gap between germline ends came to 10 bases. Comment on this clonotype: The antigen is unknown.

Unique molecular identifiers were used to barcode this TCRbeta library. TCRdb independently ran MiXCR on the PCR reads; one entry per CDR3 protein. The sample shows about 540,000 distinct CDR3 sequences, over 20% of them seen only once. The chain employs TRBV12-3 or TRBV12-4 and TRBJ1-5; D uncertain. The receptor was isolated from a boy younger than two with Wiskott-Aldrich syndrome, due to receive a stem cell transplant. The sample was PBMCs, taken before TCRalphabeta/CD19-depleted stem cell transplant. This CDR3 reads CASSADPNQPQHF. CDR3 DNA: TGTGCCAGCAGCGCGGATCCGAATCAGCCCCAGCATTTT.